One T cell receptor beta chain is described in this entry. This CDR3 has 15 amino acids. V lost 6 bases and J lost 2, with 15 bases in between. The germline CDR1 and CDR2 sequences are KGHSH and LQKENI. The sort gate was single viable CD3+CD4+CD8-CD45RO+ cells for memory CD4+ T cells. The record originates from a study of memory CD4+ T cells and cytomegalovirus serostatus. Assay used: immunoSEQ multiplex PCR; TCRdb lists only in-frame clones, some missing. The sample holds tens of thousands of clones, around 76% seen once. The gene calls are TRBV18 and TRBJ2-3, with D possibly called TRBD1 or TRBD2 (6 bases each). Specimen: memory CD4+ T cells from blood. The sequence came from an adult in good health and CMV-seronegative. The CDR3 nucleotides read TGTGCCAGCTCTTCCCGGGGGCCCAACACAGATACGCAGTATTTT. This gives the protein CASSSRGPNTDTQYF. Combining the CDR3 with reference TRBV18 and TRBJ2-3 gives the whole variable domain NAGVMQNPRHLVRRRGQEARLRCSPMKGHSHVYWYRQLPEEGLKFMVYLQKENIIDESGMPKERFSAEFPKEGPSILRIQQVVRGDSAAYFCASSSRGPNTDTQYFGPGTRLTVL.